This is a list of T cell receptor beta chains from one sample in a study of cytomegalovirus exposure and HLA in healthy donors. Sequencing used immunoSEQ multiplex PCR; TCRdb keeps in-frame clones, though not all of them. The sample gives under 110,000 clones, around 80% of which show up once; around 6.4% is in the top ten. Sequenced: PBMCs. These receptors were taken from a woman aged 45 to 65 in good health and CMV-seropositive. The CDR3 runs from the conserved cysteine through the conserved F or W. Fields, in order: V gene, D gene, clone size, J gene, CDR3 DNA, CDR3 protein. A D gene is named only where the DNA matches it firmly. Not every row has a clone size; where given, it reads once, few, many or a size class.

v_gene: TRBV18
d_gene: .
abundance: few
j_gene: TRBJ1-3
CDR3nt: TGTGCCAGCTCCCCCGAGGGGGGGGCGGCTGGAAACACCATATATTTT
CDR3aa: CASSPEGGAAGNTIYF

v_gene: TRBV7-9
d_gene: .
abundance: .
j_gene: TRBJ1-2
CDR3nt: TGTGCAACGGGGGGAGACTATGGCTACACCTTC
CDR3aa: CATGGDYGYTF

v_gene: TRBV30
d_gene: TRBD2
abundance: .
j_gene: TRBJ2-5
CDR3nt: TGTGCCTGGAGTGGGACTAGCCCAGAGACCCAGTACTTC
CDR3aa: CAWSGTSPETQYF

v_gene: TRBV7-2
d_gene: .
abundance: once
j_gene: TRBJ1-5
CDR3nt: TGTGCCAGCAGCTTGAGCAGCGGCGTGGGTCAGCCCCAGCATTTT
CDR3aa: CASSLSSGVGQPQHF

v_gene: TRBV5-1
d_gene: .
abundance: .
j_gene: TRBJ1-1
CDR3nt: TGCGCCAGCAGCTTGACAGAAGACACTGAAGCTTTCTTT
CDR3aa: CASSLTEDTEAFF

v_gene: TRBV30
d_gene: TRBD1
abundance: .
j_gene: TRBJ2-7
CDR3nt: TGTGCCTGGAGTGCAGGGACAGTCTACGAGCAGTACTTC
CDR3aa: CAWSAGTVYEQYF

v_gene: TRBV28
d_gene: .
abundance: .
j_gene: TRBJ2-7
CDR3nt: TGTGCCAGCAGTCAGGGGCGAGGGTACGAGCAGTACTTC
CDR3aa: CASSQGRGYEQYF

v_gene: TRBV30
d_gene: TRBD2
abundance: .
j_gene: TRBJ2-1
CDR3nt: TGTGCCTGGAGTGTACTCGGGACTAGCGGGTCCTACAATGAGCAGTTCTTC
CDR3aa: CAWSVLGTSGSYNEQFF

v_gene: TRBV18
d_gene: .
abundance: .
j_gene: TRBJ2-7
CDR3nt: TGTGCCAGCTCACCCCGGGTCTCCTACGAGCAGTACTTC
CDR3aa: CASSPRVSYEQYF

v_gene: TRBV19
d_gene: .
abundance: .
j_gene: TRBJ1-1
CDR3nt: TGTGCCAGTAGTATTAGCTCAGGGGATAACACTGAAGCTTTCTTT
CDR3aa: CASSISSGDNTEAFF

v_gene: TRBV15
d_gene: .
abundance: .
j_gene: TRBJ1-6
CDR3nt: TGTGCCACCAGCACCGGACTTAATTCACCCCTCCACTTT
CDR3aa: CATSTGLNSPLHF

v_gene: TRBV7-2
d_gene: .
abundance: few
j_gene: TRBJ2-6
CDR3nt: TGTGCCAGCCCCCCAGGGCAATTGTTTGGGGCCAACGTCCTGACTTTC
CDR3aa: CASPPGQLFGANVLTF

v_gene: TRBV5-1
d_gene: TRBD1
abundance: .
j_gene: TRBJ1-3
CDR3nt: TGCGCCAGCAGCTGGACAGGACAGGGTTCTGGAAACACCATATATTTT
CDR3aa: CASSWTGQGSGNTIYF

v_gene: TRBV5-1
d_gene: .
abundance: .
j_gene: TRBJ2-4
CDR3nt: TGCGCCAGCAGCCTGGGATCGGCGGGCATTCAGTACTTC
CDR3aa: CASSLGSAGIQYF

v_gene: TRBV4-1
d_gene: .
abundance: .
j_gene: TRBJ1-1
CDR3nt: TGTGCCAGCAGCCCCTCGTCGGGAACTGAAGCTTTCTTT
CDR3aa: CASSPSSGTEAFF

v_gene: TRBV15
d_gene: .
abundance: .
j_gene: TRBJ1-6
CDR3nt: TGTGCCACCAGCCCCCTAGTTGGGCGGGATTCACCCCTCCACTTT
CDR3aa: CATSPLVGRDSPLHF

v_gene: TRBV7-2
d_gene: .
abundance: .
j_gene: TRBJ1-4
CDR3nt: TGTGCCAGCAGCAAAGAGTTGGGGGGTGGACTGTTTTTT
CDR3aa: CASSKELGGGLFF

v_gene: TRBV19
d_gene: TRBD2
abundance: .
j_gene: TRBJ2-3
CDR3nt: TGTGCCAGTAAGGCTAGCGGGACAGATACGCAGTATTTT
CDR3aa: CASKASGTDTQYF

v_gene: TRBV28
d_gene: .
abundance: .
j_gene: TRBJ1-2
CDR3nt: TGTGCCAGCAGTTTGCCCCCCCCAGGCTATGGCTACACCTTC
CDR3aa: CASSLPPPGYGYTF

v_gene: TRBV28
d_gene: TRBD1
abundance: .
j_gene: TRBJ1-3
CDR3nt: TGTGCCAGCAGTCTGACAGGGGCCCCCATATATTTT
CDR3aa: CASSLTGAPIYF

v_gene: TRBV27
d_gene: .
abundance: .
j_gene: TRBJ2-7
CDR3nt: TGTGCCAGCAGTCCCCCGAGGGAAAAATACGAGCAGTACTTC
CDR3aa: CASSPPREKYEQYF

v_gene: TRBV30
d_gene: .
abundance: .
j_gene: TRBJ1-5
CDR3nt: TGTGCCTGGGGTCCAGGCCAGCCCCAGCATTTT
CDR3aa: CAWGPGQPQHF

v_gene: TRBV5-6
d_gene: TRBD1
abundance: .
j_gene: TRBJ1-4
CDR3nt: TGTGCCAGCAGCCCTCGGACAGGCTCGTATGAAAAACTGTTTTTT
CDR3aa: CASSPRTGSYEKLFF

v_gene: TRBV6-1
d_gene: TRBD2
abundance: once
j_gene: TRBJ2-1
CDR3nt: TGTGCCAGCAGTGTTCTAGCGGGGCTAAAGGGAATCTACAATGAGCAGTTCTTC
CDR3aa: CASSVLAGLKGIYNEQFF

v_gene: TRBV11-2
d_gene: TRBD1
abundance: .
j_gene: TRBJ1-1
CDR3nt: TGTGCCAGCAGCGCCTTGGACAGGGGGTACACTGAAGCTTTCTTT
CDR3aa: CASSALDRGYTEAFF

v_gene: TRBV19
d_gene: .
abundance: .
j_gene: TRBJ1-2
CDR3nt: TGTGCCAGTAGTATGATGATGCGGAGTTATAACTATGGCTACACCTTC
CDR3aa: CASSMMMRSYNYGYTF

v_gene: TRBV7-2
d_gene: .
abundance: .
j_gene: TRBJ2-5
CDR3nt: TGTGCCAGCAGCTTAGCCCAGACAAGCCGAAAAGAGACCCAGTACTTC
CDR3aa: CASSLAQTSRKETQYF

v_gene: TRBV4-3
d_gene: .
abundance: many
j_gene: TRBJ2-3
CDR3nt: TGCGCCAGCAGTCCAACCCCTTCGAGGGCAGATACGCAGTATTTT
CDR3aa: CASSPTPSRADTQYF

v_gene: TRBV7-9
d_gene: TRBD1
abundance: few
j_gene: TRBJ1-1
CDR3nt: TGTGCCAGCAGCTTCATACAGGGGTTGGGGACTGAAGCTTTCTTT
CDR3aa: CASSFIQGLGTEAFF

v_gene: TRBV7-6
d_gene: .
abundance: few
j_gene: TRBJ1-1
CDR3nt: TGTGCCAGCAGCACGCCGACAGATCTCCGCATGAACACTGAAGCTTTCTTT
CDR3aa: CASSTPTDLRMNTEAFF

v_gene: TRBV2
d_gene: .
abundance: .
j_gene: TRBJ2-2
CDR3nt: TGTGCCAGCAGTACTGATACGAACACCGGGGAGCTGTTTTTT
CDR3aa: CASSTDTNTGELFF

v_gene: TRBV7-6
d_gene: TRBD2
abundance: .
j_gene: TRBJ2-3
CDR3nt: TGTGCCAGCAGCCTATACGTAGCGGGGGGGCCTGATACGCAGTATTTT
CDR3aa: CASSLYVAGGPDTQYF

v_gene: TRBV28
d_gene: TRBD1
abundance: .
j_gene: TRBJ1-5
CDR3nt: TGTGCCAGCAGTCCAAACGACAGGGGCAATCAGCCCCAGCATTTT
CDR3aa: CASSPNDRGNQPQHF

v_gene: TRBV19
d_gene: TRBD2
abundance: .
j_gene: TRBJ2-7
CDR3nt: TGTGCCAGTAGAAAGCGGGGGGCCTCCTACGAGCAGTACTTC
CDR3aa: CASRKRGASYEQYF

v_gene: TRBV5-6
d_gene: TRBD1
abundance: .
j_gene: TRBJ2-1
CDR3nt: TGTGCCAGCAGCTTGGCGGGACAGTTGCGTTCCTACAATGAGCAGTTCTTC
CDR3aa: CASSLAGQLRSYNEQFF

v_gene: TRBV6-6
d_gene: .
abundance: .
j_gene: TRBJ1-2
CDR3nt: TGTGCCAGCAGAAAGACCAACAGGGCCTATGGCTACACCTTC
CDR3aa: CASRKTNRAYGYTF

v_gene: TRBV6-6
d_gene: .
abundance: .
j_gene: TRBJ1-2
CDR3nt: TGTGCCAGCAGTTACGGAGCAGACTTCTATGGCTACACCTTC
CDR3aa: CASSYGADFYGYTF

v_gene: TRBV10-3
d_gene: .
abundance: .
j_gene: TRBJ1-4
CDR3nt: TGTGCCATCGCAGGCCGATCTAATGAAAAACTGTTTTTT
CDR3aa: CAIAGRSNEKLFF

v_gene: TRBV5-1
d_gene: TRBD2
abundance: few
j_gene: TRBJ2-1
CDR3nt: TGCGCCAGCATGAGGACTAGCGGGGGCTACAATGAGCAGTTCTTC
CDR3aa: CASMRTSGGYNEQFF

v_gene: TRBV15
d_gene: .
abundance: once
j_gene: TRBJ2-7
CDR3nt: TGTGCCACCAGCAGCGATAGGGGCGCATCCTACGAGCAGTACTTC
CDR3aa: CATSSDRGASYEQYF